This entry lists 11 T cell receptor beta chains sequenced from one sample in a study of control samples from healthy donors and cancer patients. Produced via immunoSEQ multiplex PCR; TCRdb's table is partial and in-frame only. The profile shows roughly 160,000 clones, around 88% of them singletons. Sequencing was done on a sample of blood. These receptors all come from a woman between 25 and 40 years old in good health.

About this clone itself: At the DNA level, this CDR3 is encoded by other sequences in the same sample as well. The gene calls are TRBV7-9 and TRBJ1-5; unclear D gene. V lost 1 base to trimming and J lost 1 base, with 5 bases between them. The germline V gene has CDR1 SEHNR and CDR2 FQNEAQ (reference sequence). The CDR3 runs to 14 residues. Here the CDR3 DNA reads TGTGCCAGCAGCTTAGGTAACAGCAATCAGCCCCAGCATTTT. It encodes CASSLGNSNQPQHF.

In its sample, this clone was seen a few times. This chain links TRBV6-5 with TRBJ1-3; D unclear. The CDR3 contains 12 residues. V was shortened by 7 bases and J by 0 bases, with 4 bases between the two germline ends. Germline V gene data show CDR1 as MNHEY and CDR2 as SVGAGI. For the CDR3, the DNA is TGTGCCAGCATCAGCTCTGGAAACACCATATATTTT. It is translated as CASISSGNTIYF.

The chain joins TRBV7-9 to TRBJ2-1; D possibly uses TRBD1 or TRBD2 (5 bases each). The ends were cut back, 2 bases at V and 3 bases at J, with 14 bases in the middle. This CDR3 region has 16 residues. Germline values: CDR1 SEHNR, CDR2 FQNEAQ (reference sequence). DNA of the CDR3: TGTGCCAGCAGCTTATCTTGGGGACCAGGCTACAATGAGCAGTTCTTC. It translates to CASSLSWGPGYNEQFF.

The V call is TRBV4-1, the J call TRBJ1-2; 9 bases agree with TRBD1. Per the germline V gene, CDR1 is MGHRA and CDR2 is YSYEKL. The CDR3 consists of 18 residues. V gave up 2 bases and J gave up 2 bases; unmatched junction bases: 12. The CDR3 sequence: CASSQRGGTGPSNYGYTF. CDR3 sequence (DNA): TGCGCCAGCAGCCAAAGGGGTGGGACAGGGCCGTCGAACTATGGCTACACCTTC.

This chain links TRBV11-2 with TRBJ2-1; D may be TRBD2 (5 bases). The V gene lost 4 bases and the J gene lost 3 bases, with 7 bases spanning the gap. Germline V lookup: CDR1 SGHAT, CDR2 FQNNGV. There are 13 residues in the CDR3. CDR3 residues: CASSSGNYNEQFF. The CDR3 DNA reads as TGTGCCAGCAGCTCCGGGAACTACAATGAGCAGTTCTTC.

This sequence joins TRBV10-1 and TRBJ2-1, with TRBD2 matching over 8 bases. Germline V gene lookup returns CDR1 WNHNN and CDR2 SYGVQD (reference sequence). The CDR3 loop spans 16 amino acids. With V trimmed by 3 bases and J by 8 bases, 12 bases remained unmatched. The CDR3 spells CASSEQAGAPGDEQFF. In nucleotides, the CDR3 is TGCGCCAGCAGTGAACAAGCGGGGGCCCCCGGGGATGAGCAGTTCTTC.

V and J are TRBV7-2 and TRBJ2-7; 8 nucleotides match TRBD2. From germline, CDR1 is SGHTA and CDR2 FQGNSA. The junction had 7 bases not matched to a gene; V was cut back by 5 bases and J by 4 bases. The CDR3 loop spans 14 amino acids. This CDR3 reads CASSVESGRYEQYF. The CDR3, as DNA: TGTGCCAGCAGCGTCGAGAGCGGGAGATACGAGCAGTACTTC.

Worth noting for this clone: The sample contains more than one DNA sequence encoding this CDR3. The genes are TRBV6-1 and TRBJ1-1; a weak D match, TRBD1 (5 bases). Trimming took 3 bases from V and 0 from J, leaving 5 bases between them. The CDR3 is made up of 13 amino acids. CDR1 and CDR2 (germline): MNHNS, SASEGT. This CDR3 is CASSEGLNTEAFF. Written as DNA, the CDR3 is TGTGCCAGCAGTGAGGGACTGAACACTGAAGCTTTCTTT.

The rearrangement links TRBV4-2 to TRBJ1-4, with D possibly matching TRBD1 (5 bases). V dropped 4 bases and J dropped 3 bases, with 21 bases sitting between them. Germline assignment: CDR1 LGHNA and CDR2 YNFKEQ. The CDR3 is made up of 18 amino acids. Written as DNA, the CDR3 is TGTGCCAGCAGCCCTACTAGGACATCAAAAAACTCTAATGAAAAACTGTTTTTT. Translating gives CASSPTRTSKNSNEKLFF.

The J gene is TRBJ1-5, the V gene TRBV7-2, with 7 bases that match TRBD1. V trimming: 3 bases; J trimming: 1 base; junction bases outside the gene matches: 3. The CDR3 totals 15 residues. The germline gives CDR1 SGHTA, CDR2 FQGNSA. For the CDR3, the DNA is TGTGCCAGCAGCTTTGCAGGGGGGAGCAATCAGCCCCAGCATTTT. Encoded protein: CASSFAGGSNQPQHF.

The chain is built from TRBV6-2 or TRBV6-3 and TRBJ2-1, with 8 bases matching TRBD2. CDR3 length: 12 residues. Trimming took 4 bases from V and 13 from J; bases not matched to a gene: 6. In germline, CDR1 is MNHEY, CDR2 SVGEGT. The CDR3: CASSFLSGTQFF. The CDR3 region has the DNA TGTGCCAGCAGTTTCCTTAGCGGGACCCAGTTCTTC.